This entry lists 8 T cell receptor beta chains sequenced from one sample in a study of blood T cells in healthy people across ages. Together with a sample-barcoded 5' primer, a J-beta primer mix was included in a second PCR lasting about 7 to 11 cycles. TCRdb passed the 5' RACE reads through MiXCR, listing each CDR3 protein once. The sample contains roughly 680,000 distinct CDR3 sequences, approximately 52% of which appear only once. Material: blood. The receptors stem from a woman older than 75 in good health.

CDR3 protein: CASRFSTGTEPQHF. The DNA for the CDR3 is TGCGCCAGCAGATTTTCGACAGGGACAGAGCCCCAGCATTTT. The chain joins TRBV5-1 to TRBJ1-5; 7 nucleotides align to TRBD1. Germline V gives CDR1 SGHRS, CDR2 YFSETQ. The CDR3 loop spans 14 amino acids. The J segment lost 8 bases and the V segment lost 5 bases, leaving 10 bases of the junction unmatched.

The chain employs TRBV29-1 and TRBJ1-1; no clear D gene. V was shortened by 2 bases and J by 3 bases, with 4 bases between the two germline ends. Per the germline V gene, CDR1 is SQVTM and CDR2 is ANQGSEA. The CDR3 is 11 residues long. The CDR3 sequence is CSVERYTEAFF. The CDR3 nucleotides read TGCAGCGTTGAACGTTACACTGAAGCTTTCTTT.

The chain joins TRBV28 to TRBJ1-4; D gene uncertain. Germline CDR1 and CDR2: MDHEN and SYDVKM. V was pared by 6 bases and J by 3 bases, with 20 bases between. CDR3 size: 17 residues. The CDR3 bases are TGTGCCAGCAGCCTTCGCTCTAGGAAACTAGCTAATGAAAAACTGTTTTTT. Translation gives CASSLRSRKLANEKLFF.

About this clonotype: This may be a read error, as it is one base from a much larger clone. The chain combines TRBV28 with TRBJ2-3; D is unclear. The CDR3 extends over 13 amino acids. The V and J ends lost 5 bases and 7 bases respectively, with 13 bases between them. Germline values: CDR1 MDHEN, CDR2 SYDVKM. The CDR3 DNA is TGTGCCAGCAGTCGTAGTGGACCGTATACGCAGTATTTT. It translates to CASSRSGPYTQYF.

Remarks on this clonotype: A read error may explain this, as a much larger clone is one base away. The V and J genes are TRBV24-1 and TRBJ2-3; D ambiguous. The CDR3 totals 11 residues. Trimming removed 9 bases from V and 6 bases from J, with 9 bases in between. CDR1 KGHDR and CDR2 SFDVKD come from the germline V gene. CDR3 region: CATELKDTQYF. The CDR3 DNA reads TGTGCCACCGAATTAAAGGATACGCAGTATTTT.

This clonotype was detected many times. Germline is not matched at one junction end, which may reflect a read error. The chain is built from TRBV5-1 and TRBJ2-1; the match to TRBD2 covers 10 bases. From germline, CDR1 is SGHRS and CDR2 YFSETQ. The CDR3 sequence is 15 residues long. CDR3 protein: CASSLVAGGYNEQFF. In DNA form, the CDR3 reads TGTGCCAGCAGCTTGGTAGCGGGAGGATACAATGAGCAGTTCTTC.

This clonotype was seen a few times. J is TRBJ2-1 and V is TRBV7-2, with 10 bases that match TRBD2. V lost 5 bases, J lost 2 bases, and 3 bases stayed unmatched. Per germline, CDR1 SGHTA and CDR2 FQGNSA. The CDR3 is made up of 15 amino acids. CDR3 sequence reads: CASSISGGAYNEQFF. DNA of the CDR3: TGTGCCAGCAGCATAAGCGGGGGGGCCTACAATGAGCAGTTCTTC.

This clonotype was observed a few times. The chain has TRBV28 and TRBJ2-7; D unclear. This CDR3 is built from 15 residues. Trimming pared 3 bases from V and 2 bases from J, leaving 14 bases between. Germline V gene lookup returns CDR1 MDHEN and CDR2 SYDVKM. Here the CDR3 DNA reads TGTGCCAGCAGTTTCGGGCCAAGACTTACCTACGAGCAGTACTTC. As protein: CASSFGPRLTYEQYF.